The rows below give T cell receptor beta chains drawn from one sample of a study of blood T cell repertoires in COVID-19. The protocol was immunoSEQ multiplex PCR, while the TCRdb copy is restricted to in-frame clones and leaves out a portion. The profile shows some 410,000 clones, around 89% of them singletons. The sequenced sample consisted of PBMCs or T cells enriched from blood (not recorded which). These receptors originate from a woman younger than 45 with acute COVID-19. Both conserved end residues are part of each CDR3. A D gene is named only where the DNA matches it firmly. Only some rows state a clone size, as once, few, many or a class for expanded clones.

v_call: TRBV28; j_call: TRBJ1-5; d_call: NA; clone_size: NA; cdr3_aa: CASIGRVSGNQPQHF; cdr3_nt: TGTGCCAGCATTGGGAGGGTGAGTGGCAATCAGCCCCAGCATTTT
v_call: TRBV6-4; j_call: TRBJ1-5; d_call: NA; clone_size: NA; cdr3_aa: CASSDSGRREPQHF; cdr3_nt: TGTGCCAGCAGTGATTCAGGGAGGAGGGAGCCCCAGCATTTT
v_call: TRBV6-5; j_call: TRBJ2-1; d_call: TRBD2; clone_size: NA; cdr3_aa: CASSTLAGGYNEQFF; cdr3_nt: TGTGCCAGCAGTACACTAGCGGGTGGGTACAATGAGCAGTTCTTC
v_call: TRBV6-2/TRBV6-3; j_call: TRBJ2-7; d_call: TRBD2; clone_size: NA; cdr3_aa: CASSQLAGAYEQYF; cdr3_nt: TGTGCCAGCAGTCAACTAGCGGGGGCCTACGAGCAGTACTTC
v_call: TRBV10-3; j_call: TRBJ2-3; d_call: TRBD1; clone_size: NA; cdr3_aa: CAISESTGPTDTQYF; cdr3_nt: TGTGCCATCAGTGAGTCGACAGGGCCCACAGATACGCAGTATTTT
v_call: TRBV4-1; j_call: TRBJ1-1; d_call: TRBD1; clone_size: NA; cdr3_aa: CASSGRPGQGMNTEAFF; cdr3_nt: TGCGCCAGCAGCGGTCGACCGGGACAGGGGATGAACACTGAAGCTTTCTTT
v_call: TRBV4-1; j_call: TRBJ1-5; d_call: NA; clone_size: NA; cdr3_aa: CASSQDAGLTSGNQPQHF; cdr3_nt: TGCGCCAGCAGCCAAGATGCGGGGCTGACATCAGGCAATCAGCCCCAGCATTTT
v_call: TRBV30; j_call: TRBJ1-2; d_call: TRBD1; clone_size: once; cdr3_aa: CAWSGDRADYGYTF; cdr3_nt: TGTGCCTGGAGTGGGGACAGGGCCGACTATGGCTACACCTTC
v_call: TRBV7-9; j_call: TRBJ2-1; d_call: NA; clone_size: NA; cdr3_aa: CASSPAGEQFF; cdr3_nt: TGTGCCAGCAGCCCCGCGGGTGAGCAGTTCTTC
v_call: TRBV6-2/TRBV6-3; j_call: TRBJ1-5; d_call: NA; clone_size: NA; cdr3_aa: CASSSPWPQHF; cdr3_nt: TGTGCCAGCAGTTCCCCATGGCCCCAGCATTTT
v_call: TRBV7-2; j_call: TRBJ2-7; d_call: TRBD2; clone_size: NA; cdr3_aa: CASSLSGGIHYEQYF; cdr3_nt: TGTGCCAGCAGCTTAAGCGGGGGGATTCACTACGAGCAGTACTTC
v_call: TRBV6-5; j_call: TRBJ1-1; d_call: TRBD1; clone_size: NA; cdr3_aa: CASSYSPAGGGEAFF; cdr3_nt: TGTGCCAGCAGTTACTCGCCCGCAGGGGGTGGTGAAGCTTTCTTT
v_call: TRBV5-6; j_call: TRBJ2-2; d_call: NA; clone_size: NA; cdr3_aa: CASSLARGENTGELFF; cdr3_nt: TGTGCCAGCAGCTTGGCACGCGGGGAGAACACCGGGGAGCTGTTTTTT
v_call: TRBV29-1; j_call: TRBJ2-7; d_call: TRBD1; clone_size: NA; cdr3_aa: CSVRQGAYEQYF; cdr3_nt: TGCAGCGTACGACAGGGAGCCTACGAGCAGTACTTC
v_call: TRBV29-1; j_call: TRBJ1-2; d_call: NA; clone_size: NA; cdr3_aa: CSVVGANYGYTF; cdr3_nt: TGCAGCGTTGTCGGAGCTAACTATGGCTACACCTTC
v_call: TRBV24-1; j_call: TRBJ2-7; d_call: TRBD1; clone_size: NA; cdr3_aa: CATSEGDRGAYEQYF; cdr3_nt: TGTGCCACCAGTGAGGGGGACAGGGGTGCCTACGAGCAGTACTTC
v_call: TRBV20-1; j_call: TRBJ1-6; d_call: TRBD1; clone_size: NA; cdr3_aa: CSASSTGGNSPLHF; cdr3_nt: TGCAGTGCTAGTTCGACAGGGGGGAATTCACCCCTCCACTTT
v_call: TRBV6-1; j_call: TRBJ2-1; d_call: TRBD2; clone_size: NA; cdr3_aa: CASSEALGSGTYNEQFF; cdr3_nt: TGTGCCAGCAGTGAAGCCTTGGGTAGCGGGACCTACAATGAGCAGTTCTTC
v_call: TRBV10-3; j_call: TRBJ1-2; d_call: TRBD1; clone_size: NA; cdr3_aa: CAISDGTGGRYGYTF; cdr3_nt: TGTGCCATCAGTGACGGGACAGGAGGGAGGTATGGCTACACCTTC
v_call: TRBV10-2; j_call: TRBJ2-7; d_call: TRBD1; clone_size: NA; cdr3_aa: CASSRDSLSYEQYF; cdr3_nt: TGCGCCAGCAGTAGGGACAGTCTCTCCTACGAGCAGTACTTC
v_call: TRBV9; j_call: TRBJ1-2; d_call: NA; clone_size: NA; cdr3_aa: CASSVEPLNYGYTF; cdr3_nt: TGTGCCAGCAGCGTAGAGCCCCTAAACTATGGCTACACCTTC
v_call: TRBV4-1; j_call: TRBJ1-2; d_call: NA; clone_size: once; cdr3_aa: CASSQGGGGGYGYTF; cdr3_nt: TGCGCCAGCAGCCAAGGGGGAGGGGGAGGCTATGGCTACACCTTC